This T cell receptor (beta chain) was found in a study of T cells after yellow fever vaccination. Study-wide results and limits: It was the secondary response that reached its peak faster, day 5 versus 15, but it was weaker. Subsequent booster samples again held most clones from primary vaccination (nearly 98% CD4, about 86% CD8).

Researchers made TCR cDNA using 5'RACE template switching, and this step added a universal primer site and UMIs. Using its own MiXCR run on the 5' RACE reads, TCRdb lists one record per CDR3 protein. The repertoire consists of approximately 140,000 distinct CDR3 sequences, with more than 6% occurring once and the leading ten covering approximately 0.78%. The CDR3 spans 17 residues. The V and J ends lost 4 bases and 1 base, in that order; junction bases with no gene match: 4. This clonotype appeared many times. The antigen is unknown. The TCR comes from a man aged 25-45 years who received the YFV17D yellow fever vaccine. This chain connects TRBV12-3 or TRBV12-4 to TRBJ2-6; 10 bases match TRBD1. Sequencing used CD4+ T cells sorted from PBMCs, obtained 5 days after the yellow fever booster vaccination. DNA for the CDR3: TGTGCCAGCAGTTCCGGGACAGGGGAATCTGGGGCCAACGTCCTGACTTTC. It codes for CASSSGTGESGANVLTF.